One sample yielded the 25 T cell receptor beta chains listed below, sequenced in a study of T-cell memory formation after mild COVID-19 (dated by TCRdb to the early 2020s). Libraries were prepared through 5' RACE. This sample was sequenced with an Illumina NovaSeq 6000. In TCRdb, the public reads were trimmed at Q25 with fastp and aligned with MiXCR, with productive beta chains retained. All rows with the same CDR3 protein become a single entry with the most common DNA and genes. The sample table holds 350,000 or so distinct CDR3 sequences, of which over 20% were seen once. Under 15% of the sample is held by the ten biggest clonotypes. Sequences were obtained from PBMCs or a T cell subset sorted from them (not recorded which). The receptor source for this set is an adult woman who had mild COVID-19 (a few samples of this study predate the infection). The sample titles of this study are shuffled in the database, so cell type and time point are left out; the donor was told from shared clones.

This rearrangement joins TRBV9 to TRBJ2-1; tentative D call: TRBD2 (6 bases). There are 13 residues in the CDR3. Germline CDR1 reads SGDLS; CDR2 reads YYNGEE. Trimming removed 0 bases at V and 9 bases at J, with 10 bases between. The CDR3 loop reads CASSVGRGFEQFF. Written as DNA, the CDR3 is TGTGCCAGCAGCGTAGGACGGGGGTTTGAGCAGTTCTTC.

The chain carries TRBV7-2 and TRBJ2-1; D might be TRBD1 or TRBD2, each matching 5 bases. The CDR3 extends over 15 amino acids. V shed 2 bases and J shed 5 bases, with 13 bases lying between them. Germline CDR1 SGHTA, CDR2 FQGNSA. CDR3 in DNA: TGTGCCAGCAGCTTAACTACGGGACCGAACAATGAGCAGTTCTTC. Residues: CASSLTTGPNNEQFF. The entire variable domain, with the rest obtained from reference TRBV7-2 and TRBJ2-1, is as follows: GAGVSQSPSNKVTEKGKDVELRCDPISGHTALYWYRQSLGQGLEFLIYFQGNSAPDKSGLPSDRFSAERTGGSVSTLTIQRTQQEDSAVYLCASSLTTGPNNEQFFGPGTRLTVL.

This clonotype was seen ten or more times. The genes are TRBV21-1 and TRBJ2-7; TRBD1 was called by the table and not checked on the DNA. TRBV21-1 is listed as a pseudogene. This CDR3 is 16 amino acids long. This chain's CDR3 is CASSKKAQGKSYEQYF. The CDR3 region has the DNA TGTGCCAGCAGCAAAAAGGCACAGGGAAAATCCTACGAGCAGTACTTC.

The genes are TRBV19 and TRBJ2-3, with TRBD2 identical over 10 bases. CDR3 length: 14 residues. Germline V gives CDR1 LNHDA, CDR2 SQIVND (reference sequence). V was pared by 9 bases and J by 4 bases, with 7 bases of the junction left unmatched. The CDR3 sequence is CASELAGRSDTQYF. For the CDR3, the DNA is TGTGCCAGCGAACTAGCGGGGAGGTCAGATACGCAGTATTTT.

This clonotype has only a few counts. This chain links TRBV2 with TRBJ1-5; D is possibly TRBD1 (6 bases). Germline V gene data show CDR1 as SNHLY and CDR2 as FYNNEI. CDR3 size: 15 residues. V lost 7 bases, J lost 6 bases, and 19 bases lay in between. CDR3 amino acids: CASIGTISEGQPQHF. CDR3 nucleotide sequence: TGTGCCAGCATTGGGACAATTAGCGAGGGTCAGCCCCAGCATTTT.

The table lists this clonotype with a few counts. The chain combines TRBV11-2 with TRBJ2-1, with 9 bases fitting TRBD2. CDR3 length equals 14 residues. Germline CDR1 reads SGHAT; CDR2 reads FQNNGV. V lost 0 bases, J lost 12 bases, and 6 bases stayed unmatched. CDR3 DNA: TGTGCCAGCAGCTTAGAAGCGTCAGCGGGAGGGCAGTTCTTC. It translates to CASSLEASAGGQFF.

The sample holds a few counts of this clonotype. The chain uses TRBV20-1 and TRBJ2-7, with D perhaps TRBD1 (7 bases). Trimming stripped 4 bases from V and 6 bases from J, with 10 bases between. Germline lookup yields CDR1 DFQATT and CDR2 SNEGSKA (reference sequence). The CDR3 has 11 amino acids. This CDR3 reads CSATGGLEQYF. The DNA for the CDR3 is TGCAGTGCTACAGGGGGGCTCGAGCAGTACTTC.

This clonotype was seen many times. This chain joins TRBV27 and TRBJ2-1; 12 bases match TRBD2. V trimming: 6 bases; J trimming: 7 bases; junction bases outside the gene matches: 4. Germline V gene lookup returns CDR1 MNHEY and CDR2 SMNVEV (reference sequence). The CDR3 spans 14 residues. The CDR3, as DNA: TGTGCCAGCAGACTAGCGGGAGGTCAAAATGAGCAGTTCTTC. This gives the protein CASRLAGGQNEQFF.

This clonotype was seen only a few times. The chain has TRBV20-1 and TRBJ2-7; 10 nucleotides line up with TRBD1. Germline V CDR1 and CDR2: DFQATT, SNEGSKA (reference sequence). CDR3 size: 16 residues. J lost 2 bases, V lost 3 bases, and 10 bases had no gene match. CDR3 nucleotides: TGCAGTGCTAGGTCCCCTCGGACAGGGGGGACCTACGAGCAGTACTTC. As protein: CSARSPRTGGTYEQYF.

This rearrangement joins TRBV6-5 to TRBJ2-1; 12 bases fit TRBD2. Germline CDR1 MNHEY, CDR2 SVGAGI. V gave up 8 bases and J gave up 3 bases; unmatched junction bases: 32. This CDR3 has 24 residues. This CDR3 reads CASGSRQISGRGRTSGIFYNEQFF. The CDR3 bases are TGTGCCAGCGGGTCTCGACAGATCAGCGGCAGGGGTCGGACTAGCGGGATCTTCTACAATGAGCAGTTCTTC.

This clonotype was recorded a few times. V is TRBV4-2 and J is TRBJ2-3, with 10 bases aligning to TRBD2. The ends lost 3 bases at V and 6 bases at J; junction bases unmatched: 9. Per the germline V gene, CDR1 is LGHNA and CDR2 is YNFKEQ. The CDR3 extends over 16 amino acids. The CDR3 bases are TGTGCCAGCAGCCAGGATCTAGCGGGAGCGAGGGATACGCAGTATTTT. Protein sequence: CASSQDLAGARDTQYF.

This clonotype came up a few times. The chain joins TRBV6-6 to TRBJ2-1; D is ambiguous. Trimming shortened V by 5 bases and J by 7 bases, and 18 bases separated the two germline ends. Germline V gives CDR1 MNHNY, CDR2 SVGAGI (reference sequence). The CDR3 sequence is 15 residues long. The CDR3: CASSLWAGEENEQFF. DNA for the CDR3: TGTGCCAGCAGTCTCTGGGCAGGCGAAGAGAATGAGCAGTTCTTC.

J is TRBJ2-1 and V is TRBV27; tentatively, D is TRBD1 (5 bases). Germline CDR1 and CDR2: MNHEY and SMNVEV (reference sequence). The CDR3 runs to 15 residues. V shed 5 bases and J shed 4 bases, with 15 bases lying between them. In nucleotides, the CDR3 is TGTGCCAGCAGTCCTTTAAGGGGTCAATACAATGAGCAGTTCTTC. This encodes CASSPLRGQYNEQFF.

This clonotype was seen a few times. This chain links TRBV7-9 with TRBJ2-7; D may be TRBD2 (5 bases). CDR3 length equals 11 residues. Trimming left V 5 bases short and J 6 bases short, with 8 bases between. Germline-derived CDR1 and CDR2 are SEHNR and FQNEAQ (reference sequence). Here the CDR3 DNA reads TGTGCCAGCAGCCGGGCGGGCGAGCAGTACTTC. It yields the protein CASSRAGEQYF. The full variable domain, rest sourced from reference TRBV7-9 and TRBJ2-7, is DTGVSQNPRHKITKRGQNVTFRCDPISEHNRLYWYRQTLGQGPEFLTYFQNEAQLEKSRLLSDRFSAERPKGSFSTLEIQRTEQGDSAMYLCASSRAGEQYFGPGTRLTVT.

The chain joins TRBV12-3 or TRBV12-4 to TRBJ2-3; TRBD2 agrees at 12 bases. This CDR3 has 17 residues. The V and J ends lost 6 bases and 10 bases, in that order; junction bases with no gene match: 17. CDR3 DNA: TGTGCCAGCAGCGCTACCTCTAGACTAGCGGGAGATGGGGCGCAGTATTTT. Its translation is CASSATSRLAGDGAQYF.

The chain carries TRBV4-1 and TRBJ1-1; D is uncertain. Germline-derived CDR1 and CDR2 are MGHRA and YSYEKL. Trimming took 2 bases from V and 1 from J, leaving 5 bases between them. The CDR3 loop spans 13 amino acids. This chain's CDR3 is CASSQSGNTEAFF. CDR3 sequence (DNA): TGCGCCAGCAGCCAATCAGGGAACACTGAAGCTTTCTTT.

This clonotype was seen repeatedly, ten times or more. This chain joins TRBV12-3 or TRBV12-4 and TRBJ2-7; TRBD2 aligns across 11 bases. CDR3 length equals 15 residues. V shed 0 bases, J shed 6 bases, and the junction held 4 bases outside the gene matches. CDR3 region: CASSLALTSGAEQYF. The CDR3 nucleotides read TGTGCCAGCAGTTTAGCGTTGACTAGCGGGGCCGAGCAGTACTTC.

This clonotype occurred many times. The chain joins TRBV11-1 to TRBJ1-1; 8 bases align to TRBD1. The length of the CDR3 is 16 residues. Germline V CDR1 and CDR2: SGHAT, FQDESV (reference sequence). V was pared by 5 bases and J by 4 bases, with 12 bases of the junction left unmatched. CDR3 region: CASSPGTGTQGTEAFF. The CDR3, as DNA: TGTGCCAGCAGCCCCGGGACAGGAACACAGGGCACTGAAGCTTTCTTT.

The chain is built from TRBV7-8 and TRBJ2-1, with 7 bases lining up with TRBD1. V was pared by 1 base and J by 6 bases, with 3 bases of the junction left unmatched. Germline CDR1 reads SGHVS; CDR2 reads FQNEAQ. CDR3 size: 14 residues. The CDR3 spells CASSLEGARNEQFF. The CDR3, as DNA: TGTGCCAGCAGCTTAGAGGGGGCGCGCAATGAGCAGTTCTTC. Based on the CDR3 plus reference TRBV7-8 and TRBJ2-1, the full variable domain is GAGVSQSPRYKVAKRGQDVALRCDPISGHVSLFWYQQALGQGPEFLTYFQNEAQLDKSGLPSDRFFAERPEGSVSTLKIQRTQQEDSAVYLCASSLEGARNEQFFGPGTRLTVL.

The rearrangement links TRBV27 to TRBJ1-1; D not resolved. Germline assignment: CDR1 MNHEY and CDR2 SMNVEV (reference sequence). CDR3 length: 16 residues. Trimming cost V 1 base and J 5 bases, with 17 bases left between them. The CDR3 is CASSLLTPGPGTEAFF. CDR3 in DNA: TGTGCCAGCAGTTTATTGACTCCCGGGCCTGGAACTGAAGCTTTCTTT.

This clonotype was counted at least ten times. This rearrangement joins TRBV20-1 to TRBJ2-3, with 9 bases matching TRBD1. The J segment lost 3 bases and the V segment lost 1 base, leaving 11 bases of the junction unmatched. The CDR3 sequence is 17 residues long. Germline lookup yields CDR1 DFQATT and CDR2 SNEGSKA (reference sequence). The CDR3 nucleotides are TGCAGTGCTAGAGGTCTGACGGGACAGGGTAGGACAGATACGCAGTATTTT. Amino acid sequence: CSARGLTGQGRTDTQYF.

This clonotype has a handful of counts. The chain carries TRBV7-9 and TRBJ2-1, with a weak D call TRBD2 (5 bases). The CDR3 totals 14 residues. Germline V gives CDR1 SEHNR, CDR2 FQNEAQ (reference sequence). The V end lost 3 bases, the J end lost 5 bases, and 11 bases lay between the germline ends. CDR3 bases: TGTGCCAGCAGCTTCGCTAGCTGGGACAATGAGCAGTTCTTC. It encodes CASSFASWDNEQFF.

The chain combines TRBV29-1 with TRBJ2-7; tentatively, D is TRBD1 (5 bases). The CDR3 length is 12 residues. Germline CDR1 reads SQVTM; CDR2 reads ANQGSEA. V shed 4 bases and J shed 0 bases, with 7 bases lying between them. DNA for the CDR3: TGCAGCGTTGGCGACAGCTCCTACGAGCAGTACTTC. Protein sequence: CSVGDSSYEQYF.

The rearrangement uses TRBV29-1 and TRBJ2-7; D is undetermined. CDR1 and CDR2 from the germline V gene are SQVTM and ANQGSEA. The CDR3 spans 11 residues. V was trimmed by 5 bases and J by 1 base, leaving 6 bases between them. Written as DNA, the CDR3 is TGCAGCGTTTTCGTATCCTACGAGCAGTACTTC. This gives the protein CSVFVSYEQYF.

Here the CDR3 reads CATSNSAQNTEAFF. CDR3 DNA sequence: TGTGCCACCAGTAATTCAGCACAGAACACTGAAGCTTTCTTT. V usage is TRBV15 and J usage is TRBJ1-1; no clear D gene. CDR3 length equals 14 residues. V was clipped by 6 bases and J by 1 base, with 12 bases between them. Germline CDR1 is LNHNV and CDR2 is YYDKDF (reference sequence).